Below are 17 T cell receptor beta chains sequenced from a single sample in a study of beta chain features in type 1 diabetes. Every bit of the isolated RNA underwent reverse transcription, so sequencing read expressed TCRB transcripts. The repertoire was sequenced with immunoSEQ multiplex PCR; TCRdb's copy has only in-frame clones and lacks some. Among approximately 340,000 clones, about 15% were seen once, and the ten largest hold about 0.02%. Material for sequencing was naive CD4+ T cells from blood. These receptors were taken from a woman aged 18-35 years in good health.

V usage is TRBV2 and J usage is TRBJ2-1; the match to TRBD1 covers 10 bases. V was pared by 2 bases and J by 6 bases, with 7 bases of the junction left unmatched. The CDR3 has 16 residues. Germline V gives CDR1 SNHLY, CDR2 FYNNEI. The CDR3 DNA reads as TGTGCCAGCAGTGAATCGGGACAGGGGTTTCTCAATGAGCAGTTCTTC. It translates to CASSESGQGFLNEQFF.

The J gene is TRBJ2-5, the V gene TRBV27; 15 positions match TRBD2. The CDR3 loop spans 17 amino acids. CDR1 and CDR2 (germline): MNHEY, SMNVEV (reference sequence). V shed 5 bases, J shed 2 bases, and the junction held 6 bases outside the gene matches. The chain's CDR3 is CASSPRTSGRVQETQYF. CDR3 DNA sequence: TGTGCCAGCAGTCCGAGGACTAGCGGGAGGGTACAAGAGACCCAGTACTTC.

This chain links TRBV7-2 with TRBJ1-5; possible D gene TRBD1, 5 bases. Germline-derived CDR1 and CDR2 are SGHTA and FQGNSA. The ends were cut back, 1 base at V and 0 bases at J, with 7 bases in the middle. The CDR3 has 15 amino acids. CDR3 sequence reads: CASSLDRYSNQPQHF. CDR3 DNA sequence: TGTGCCAGCAGCTTAGACAGGTATAGCAATCAGCCCCAGCATTTT.

This clone was recorded only once. This chain links TRBV27 with TRBJ1-5; unclear D gene. V lost 5 bases and J 7 bases, leaving 9 bases between the germline ends. Germline CDR1 and CDR2: MNHEY and SMNVEV (reference sequence). The CDR3 runs to 12 residues. This CDR3 reads CASSAPGQPQHF. DNA for the CDR3: TGTGCCAGCAGTGCGCCGGGGCAGCCCCAGCATTTT.

The V gene is TRBV28, the J gene TRBJ2-4, with a possible D match to TRBD1 (7 bases). This CDR3 is 12 amino acids long. CDR1 is MDHEN and CDR2 is SYDVKM in the germline V gene. Trimming stripped 7 bases from V and 7 bases from J, with 11 bases between. CDR3 nucleotide sequence: TGTGCCAGCAAACAGGGGAGGAACATTCAGTACTTC. It translates to CASKQGRNIQYF.

This clone was picked up a small number of times. V and J are TRBV4-3 and TRBJ1-2, with 11 bases identical to TRBD1. The V gene end was trimmed by 1 base and the J gene end by 5 bases; junction bases not matched to a gene: 3. The germline gives CDR1 LGHNA, CDR2 YSLEER. The CDR3 spans 15 residues. For the CDR3, the DNA is TGCGCCAGCAGCCAAGGGACAGGGGGCGCGTATGGCTACACCTTC. Protein: CASSQGTGGAYGYTF.

This clone has just a few counts. The CDR3 DNA reads as TGTGCCACCAGCAGCCCGAGACTAGCGGGAGAGGGGGATGAGCAGTTCTTC. It yields the protein CATSSPRLAGEGDEQFF. The V and J genes are TRBV15 and TRBJ2-1; 12 nucleotides align to TRBD2. In germline, CDR1 is LNHNV, CDR2 YYDKDF (reference sequence). The CDR3 runs 17 residues. The V and J ends lost 3 bases and 8 bases, in that order; junction bases with no gene match: 11. Complete variable domain (other parts from reference TRBV15 and TRBJ2-1): DAMVIQNPRYQVTQFGKPVTLSCSQTLNHNVMYWYQQKSSQAPKLLFHYYDKDFNNEADTPDNFQSRRPNTSFCFLDIRSPGLGDTAMYLCATSSPRLAGEGDEQFFGPGTRLTVL.

The chain uses TRBV10-3 and TRBJ2-1, with 10 bases identical to TRBD2. Germline loops: CDR1 ENHRY, CDR2 SYGVKD. Trimming cost V 6 bases and J 10 bases; bases outside gene matches: 6. This CDR3 is built from 13 residues. The CDR3 DNA reads as TGTGCCATCAGCGGGACTAGCGACAGCGAGCAGTTCTTC. Protein sequence: CAISGTSDSEQFF.

The chain recombines TRBV29-1 with TRBJ1-5; 8 bases are a match to TRBD1. The CDR3 spans 12 residues. The germline gives CDR1 SQVTM, CDR2 ANQGSEA. V trimming: 5 bases; J trimming: 6 bases; junction bases outside the gene matches: 3. The CDR3: CSVIQGGQPQHF. CDR3 DNA sequence: TGCAGCGTTATACAGGGGGGTCAGCCCCAGCATTTT.

The chain links TRBV28 to TRBJ1-1, with D possibly being TRBD1 (6 bases). V was cut by 4 bases and J by 0 bases, with 9 bases left in between. This CDR3 has 14 amino acids. CDR1 is MDHEN and CDR2 is SYDVKM in the germline V gene. The CDR3 DNA is TGTGCCAGCAGTTCAGCAGGGGTGAACACTGAAGCTTTCTTT. Translated, it gives CASSSAGVNTEAFF.

A note on this clone: A read error may account for a junction end that differs from germline. The rearrangement uses TRBV30 and TRBJ1-2; 8 nucleotides agree with TRBD1. This CDR3 comprises 14 residues. Germline CDR1 GTSNPN, CDR2 SVGIG (reference sequence). CDR3 DNA sequence: TGTGCCTGGACCCCTAGAGGACAGGGCTATGTCTACACCTTC. Translated, it gives CAWTPRGQGYVYTF. Full variable domain (rest looked up from reference TRBV30 and TRBJ1-2): SQTIHQWPATLVQPVGSPLSLECTVEGTSNPNLYWYRQAAGRGLQLLFYSVGIGQISSEVPQNLSASRPQDRQFILSSKKLLLSDSGFYLCAWTPRGQGYVYTFGSGTRLTVV.

To note about this clone: Other DNA sequences from this sample encode an identical CDR3 as well. The chain carries TRBV2 and TRBJ2-7; D ambiguous. V was cut by 5 bases and J by 4 bases, with 6 bases left in between. The CDR3 is 11 amino acids. The V gene's germline CDR1 is SNHLY and CDR2 FYNNEI. The CDR3 here is CASSPTYEQYF. In nucleotides, the CDR3 is TGTGCCAGCAGTCCCACTTACGAGCAGTACTTC.

In its sample, this clone was seen a few times. The chain uses TRBV28 and TRBJ2-4; 7 positions agree with TRBD2. J lost 6 bases, V lost 8 bases, and 10 bases had no gene match. CDR1 is MDHEN, CDR2 SYDVKM, per germline. The CDR3 has 14 residues. DNA of the CDR3: TGTGCCAGCGAATGGGGGGGTTTGGGAAACATTCAGTACTTC. Translation gives CASEWGGLGNIQYF.

This clone was counted between two and nine times. This chain connects TRBV30 to TRBJ1-5; tentatively, D is TRBD1 (5 bases). With 1 base removed from V and 0 bases from J, the gap between germline ends came to 7 bases. Germline loops: CDR1 GTSNPN, CDR2 SVGIG (reference sequence). There are 14 residues in the CDR3. This CDR3 reads CAWSGQYSNQPQHF. As DNA, the CDR3 is TGTGCCTGGAGTGGACAGTATAGCAATCAGCCCCAGCATTTT.

This chain joins TRBV23-1 and TRBJ2-5; 7 bases are a match to TRBD1. TRBV23-1 is annotated as an ORF whose role is uncertain. This CDR3 contains 14 residues. V was pared by 6 bases and J by 5 bases, with 9 bases of the junction left unmatched. CDR3 DNA sequence: TGCGCCAGCAGCCGTGACAGGGTTGCGGAGACCCAGTACTTC. It specifies CASSRDRVAETQYF.

This clone was detected only a few times. The chain carries TRBV19 and TRBJ2-3; no definite D call. The CDR3 extends over 13 amino acids. Trimming took 7 bases from V and 0 from J, leaving 8 bases between them. Germline CDR1 and CDR2: LNHDA and SQIVND (reference sequence). This CDR3 is CASTPSSTDTQYF. The CDR3 DNA reads as TGTGCCAGTACTCCGTCTAGCACAGATACGCAGTATTTT.

V usage is TRBV27 and J usage is TRBJ2-7; the match to TRBD2 covers 9 bases. The CDR3 runs to 16 residues. CDR1 is MNHEY, CDR2 SMNVEV, per germline (reference sequence). V lost 0 bases, J lost 2 bases, and 5 bases stayed unmatched. CDR3 protein: CASSLSIAGATYEQYF. DNA for the CDR3: TGTGCCAGCAGTTTATCGATAGCGGGAGCTACCTACGAGCAGTACTTC.